The clone carrying this T cell receptor (beta chain) showed up just a few times. TCRdb processed the 5' RACE reads anew with MiXCR; each CDR3 protein has one entry. The table lists 110,000 to 150,000 distinct CDR3 sequences, approximately 26% of them singletons. The sample originates from a study of T-cell memory formation after mild COVID-19. CDR1 DFQATT and CDR2 SNEGSKA come from the germline V gene (reference sequence). With 0 bases removed from V and 3 bases from J, the gap between germline ends came to 15 bases. The CDR3 covers 15 residues. The rearrangement joins TRBV20-1 to TRBJ2-7; D is perhaps TRBD1 or TRBD2 (6 bases each). Sequenced sample: PBMCs or a T cell subset sorted from them (not recorded which). The clonotype was recovered from an adult woman who had mild COVID-19 (a few samples of this study predate the infection). Cell type and time point are not known. The CDR3 DNA reads as TGCAGTGCTAGAGATATAGCGGACAGTCTCTACGAGCAGTACTTC. Translating it yields CSARDIADSLYEQYF.